This TCR beta chain was documented in a study of blood T cell repertoires in COVID-19. Study context: The study drew acute and convalescent COVID-19 samples from the United States, Italy and Spain.

Only one count was recorded for this clone. Authors' methods: The assay estimated nucleated cells by amplifying reference gene primers. Here immunoSEQ multiplex PCR was the method, and the copy in TCRdb shows in-frame clones only, minus some. The V and J calls and clone size were taken over from that table, and D and trimming were inferred from the DNA. Of roughly 280,000 clones listed, about 88% are singletons. This CDR3 is built from 17 residues. The germline V gene encodes CDR1 SGHRS and CDR2 YFSETQ. V lost 0 bases to trimming and J lost 3 bases, with 16 bases between them. Individuals drawn from around 24 US areas were about 18 to 90 years old. All recovered Cohort 3 donors got two negative PCRs, got clearance, or saw symptom resolution.

The clonotype comes from a woman aged 45-65 years who had recovered from COVID-19. The chain links TRBV5-1 to TRBJ2-1; D call uncertain. Input material: PBMCs or T cells enriched from blood (not recorded which). For the CDR3, the DNA is TGCGCCAGCAGCTTGGGGCCTAGTACCAAGGTCTACAATGAGCAGTTCTTC. Translating it yields CASSLGPSTKVYNEQFF.